The 13 T cell receptor beta chains in this list originate from one sample, sequenced in a study of CD8 T cells in ankylosing spondylitis. The study, taken as a whole, reports: Among TCR beta sequences, a motif of fewer than 10 highly homologous variants appeared characteristic of ankylosing spondylitis blood.

The antigens for these receptors are not known. Each CDR3 protein gets one entry after TCRdb re-called the 5' RACE reads with MiXCR. The sample records about 200,000 distinct CDR3 sequences, just under 7.5% being singletons. The specimen was blood, either unsorted or a sorted T cell fraction (not recorded which). The receptors shown here come from a male donor with ankylosing spondylitis.

There are many counts of this clonotype. The rearrangement joins TRBV24-1 to TRBJ2-2; the D gene is possibly TRBD2 (6 bases). This CDR3 contains 16 residues. The V end lost 1 base, the J end lost 4 bases, and 12 bases lay between the germline ends. Germline-derived CDR1 and CDR2 are KGHDR and SFDVKD. DNA of the CDR3: TGTGCCACCAGTGATTTCGGACTGCGGGGCACCGGGGAGCTGTTTTTT. It yields the protein CATSDFGLRGTGELFF.

The chain joins TRBV7-9 to TRBJ2-4, with 7 bases aligning to TRBD1. The V gene end was trimmed by 5 bases and the J gene end by 7 bases; junction bases not matched to a gene: 5. Germline V gene data show CDR1 as SEHNR and CDR2 as FQNEAQ (reference sequence). This CDR3 is built from 13 residues. CDR3 residues: CASSMTGWNIQYF. In DNA, the CDR3 is TGTGCCAGCAGCATGACAGGGTGGAACATTCAGTACTTC.

The table lists this clonotype with many counts. This chain connects TRBV5-1 to TRBJ1-5, with TRBD1 as a possible D gene (5 bases). The CDR3 consists of 14 residues. V was clipped by 4 bases and J by 7 bases, with 15 bases between them. CDR1 is SGHRS, CDR2 YFSETQ, per germline. This CDR3 is CASSPDGAGQPQHF. The DNA of the CDR3 is TGCGCCAGCAGCCCGGACGGGGCCGGACAGCCCCAGCATTTT.

This clonotype has at least ten counts. The V gene is TRBV28, the J gene TRBJ1-1, with 7 bases aligning to TRBD1. Germline loops: CDR1 MDHEN, CDR2 SYDVKM. This CDR3 spans 16 amino acids. V was pared by 6 bases and J by 1 base, with 11 bases of the junction left unmatched. CDR3 in DNA: TGTGCCAGCAGCAAATTCAGGGGGTTGGGGAACACTGAAGCTTTCTTT. Residues: CASSKFRGLGNTEAFF.

The chain links TRBV15 to TRBJ1-4, with D possibly matching TRBD1 (6 bases). The CDR3 is made up of 15 amino acids. Between the trimmed V and J ends, which lost 1 base and 8 bases, there was a span of 14 bases. CDR1 is LNHNV, CDR2 YYDKDF, per germline (reference sequence). The DNA of the CDR3 is TGTGCCACCAGCAGAGCGGGGGCGGTCGGCGAAAAACTGTTTTTT. This translates into CATSRAGAVGEKLFF. The whole variable domain, remainder taken from reference TRBV15 and TRBJ1-4, is DAMVIQNPRYQVTQFGKPVTLSCSQTLNHNVMYWYQQKSSQAPKLLFHYYDKDFNNEADTPDNFQSRRPNTSFCFLDIRSPGLGDTAMYLCATSRAGAVGEKLFFGSGTQLSVL.

This clonotype was found a few times. The rearrangement links TRBV10-3 to TRBJ1-2; TRBD1 agrees at 8 bases. Germline V gene lookup returns CDR1 ENHRY and CDR2 SYGVKD. V was pared by 8 bases and J by 7 bases, with 9 bases of the junction left unmatched. The CDR3 contains 13 residues. The CDR3 nucleotides read TGTGCCATCCTCCCCCCAGGGGGCTCTGGCTACACCTTC. It codes for CAILPPGGSGYTF.

In its sample, this clonotype was seen many times. The rearrangement joins TRBV28 to TRBJ1-5; 10 bases agree with TRBD1. The ends lost 6 bases at V and 7 bases at J; junction bases unmatched: 3. The CDR3 loop spans 13 amino acids. Germline values: CDR1 MDHEN, CDR2 SYDVKM. DNA for the CDR3: TGTGCCAGCAGGGGGGACAGGGGCCAGCCCCAGCATTTT. As protein: CASRGDRGQPQHF.

The rearrangement uses TRBV10-3 and TRBJ2-3; D uncertain. V was shortened by 2 bases and J by 0 bases, with 9 bases between the two germline ends. Germline-derived CDR1 and CDR2 are ENHRY and SYGVKD. This CDR3 is 15 amino acids long. The CDR3 loop reads CAISEGTFSTDTQYF. The CDR3 coding sequence is TGTGCCATCAGTGAGGGAACGTTTAGCACAGATACGCAGTATTTT.

This clonotype has at least ten counts. The chain carries TRBV5-1 and TRBJ1-1; TRBD1 matches 9 bases. Germline values: CDR1 SGHRS, CDR2 YFSETQ. CDR3 length: 14 residues. Losses at the gene ends were 4 bases for V and 5 bases for J; bases not matched to a gene: 6. Here the CDR3 DNA reads TGCGCCAGCAGCCTGGGACAGGGCAGAACTGAAGCTTTCTTT. Translated: CASSLGQGRTEAFF.

The rearrangement joins TRBV2 to TRBJ2-7; D call uncertain. This CDR3 has 12 residues. The germline V gene encodes CDR1 SNHLY and CDR2 FYNNEI. Trimming pared 6 bases from V and 3 bases from J, leaving 9 bases between. The CDR3 here is CASRTPGYEQYF. In DNA form, the CDR3 reads TGTGCCAGCAGGACCCCCGGCTACGAGCAGTACTTC.

This clonotype has a handful of counts. The chain couples TRBV7-2 to TRBJ1-4; D unresolved. Germline CDR1 and CDR2: SGHTA and FQGNSA. V lost 1 base, J lost 6 bases, and 12 bases lay in between. The CDR3 runs to 15 residues. CDR3 sequence (DNA): TGTGCCAGCAGCTTAGTCGGTGTGGAAGATGAAAAACTGTTTTTT. Its translation is CASSLVGVEDEKLFF.

This clonotype was recorded at least ten times. V and J are TRBV20-1 and TRBJ2-2, with 8 nucleotides matching TRBD2. The junction had 6 bases not matched to a gene; V was cut back by 3 bases and J by 3 bases. CDR3 length equals 15 residues. Germline V lookup: CDR1 DFQATT, CDR2 SNEGSKA (reference sequence). This CDR3 is CSAREAGEDTGELFF. The CDR3 nucleotides read TGCAGTGCTAGGGAAGCGGGGGAGGACACCGGGGAGCTGTTTTTT.

This clonotype was counted many times. The chain joins TRBV5-6 to TRBJ2-7; 8 nucleotides agree with TRBD1. The junction had 6 bases not matched to a gene; V was cut back by 3 bases and J by 4 bases. Germline V gene sequence: CDR1 SGHDT, CDR2 YYEEEE. The CDR3 runs 14 residues. Written as DNA, the CDR3 is TGTGCCAGCAGCTGGGACAGGTCTGTTTACGAGCAGTACTTC. This codes for CASSWDRSVYEQYF.